This TCR beta chain came from a study of identical twins. Regarding the study as a whole: Findings came from cross-sectional statistics, without long-term follow-up of donors. For zero-insertion analyses, partial confounding could come from invariant MAIT and iNKT cells.

From germline, CDR1 is SGHVS and CDR2 FQNEAQ. The V end was cut by 5 bases, the J end by 6 bases, with 12 bases between. The CDR3 has 13 amino acids. The sample holds a few counts of this clonotype. No antigen is known for it. Template switching, a step in the protocol, added a universal primer site, and cDNA carried unique molecular identifiers. One entry per CDR3 protein, called by TCRdb with MiXCR from the 5' RACE reads. The sample contains roughly 700,000 distinct CDR3 sequences, less than 10% of which appear only once. This same sample was also taken into another study, of yellow fever vaccine responses in identical twins.

Sequenced sample: PBMCs. V and J are TRBV7-8 and TRBJ2-3, with a weak D call TRBD2 (5 bases). The origin of this receptor is a woman in her late teens or twenties in good health. The CDR3 coding sequence is TGTGCCAGCAGCGACGATGGGGAGGATACGCAGTATTTT. Residues: CASSDDGEDTQYF.